What follows describes a single TCR beta chain. This CDR3 region has 14 residues. The germline CDR1 and CDR2 sequences are SGHAT and FQNNGV. Trimming took 3 bases from V and 5 from J, leaving 13 bases between them. The authors' processing: Reference gene primer amplification gave estimated nucleated cell counts. The data were produced by immunoSEQ multiplex PCR, yet TCRdb's version contains in-frame clones alone and is incomplete. Clonal size and the V and J genes are those of that table, whereas D and trimming came from the DNA. Of some 310,000 clones listed, around 90% were seen once; the top ten hold less than 3.5%. The sample comes from a study of blood T cell repertoires in COVID-19. The Seattle patients, enrolled during active infection, were followed longitudinally.

The clonotype comes from a woman aged 30 to 39 with COVID-19, enrolled during active disease. The chain carries TRBV11-2 and TRBJ2-5; D possibly corresponds to TRBD1 (5 bases). Specimen: peripheral blood. CDR3 sequence reads: CASSFDRGRETQYF. DNA for the CDR3: TGTGCCAGCAGCTTTGATAGGGGCCGGGAGACCCAGTACTTC.